A selection of T cell receptor beta chains follows, all from one sample in a study of regulatory T cells in long-lasting Graves disease. TCRdb re-analysed the multiplex PCR reads in MiXCR, keeping a single row per CDR3 protein. The data contain around 500,000 distinct CDR3 sequences, less than 25% of them seen just once; the ten biggest clones take up roughly 8%. The sample here was peripheral blood mononuclear cells (PBMCs), taken when the disease was refractory, from a patient treated with antithyroid drugs. The receptors come from a female donor with Graves disease. CDR3s leave out the opening cysteine and the closing phenylalanine or tryptophan. Fields, in order: clone size, D gene, CDR3 length, V gene, CDR3 protein. The D gene is left open where the match is weak. Size tells how often a clone was seen (once, few, many) or the class of an expanded clone, and some rows leave it out.

clone size: few
D gene: -
CDR3 length: 14
V gene: TRBV7-2
CDR3 protein: ASSLVGGRRSYEQY

clone size: many
D gene: TRBD1
CDR3 length: 14
V gene: TRBV24-1
CDR3 protein: ATSESTGTVEETQY

clone size: -
D gene: TRBD1
CDR3 length: 15
V gene: TRBV28
CDR3 protein: ASSRRRDRGSGNTIY

clone size: many
D gene: -
CDR3 length: 12
V gene: TRBV12-3/TRBV12-4
CDR3 protein: ASRTSGVNYGYT

clone size: many
D gene: -
CDR3 length: 12
V gene: TRBV6-1
CDR3 protein: ASSVVLVTGELF

clone size: many
D gene: -
CDR3 length: 13
V gene: TRBV20-1
CDR3 protein: SASSRDLFSYEQY

clone size: many
D gene: -
CDR3 length: 11
V gene: TRBV6-2/TRBV6-3
CDR3 protein: ASREDSDYGYT

clone size: many
D gene: -
CDR3 length: 14
V gene: TRBV28
CDR3 protein: ASSLSRINSNQPQH

clone size: -
D gene: TRBD1
CDR3 length: 12
V gene: TRBV12-3/TRBV12-4
CDR3 protein: ASRTTGGWTEAF

clone size: many
D gene: TRBD1
CDR3 length: 13
V gene: TRBV7-2
CDR3 protein: ASSPDRVRNQPQH

clone size: few
D gene: TRBD1
CDR3 length: 12
V gene: TRBV27
CDR3 protein: ASSPQGASYEQY

clone size: many
D gene: -
CDR3 length: 14
V gene: TRBV5-1
CDR3 protein: ASSLSPITSSYEQY

clone size: many
D gene: -
CDR3 length: 13
V gene: TRBV6-1
CDR3 protein: ASRDRGAENQPQH

clone size: few
D gene: -
CDR3 length: 12
V gene: TRBV19
CDR3 protein: ASSIAQGAYEQY

clone size: few
D gene: -
CDR3 length: 16
V gene: TRBV28
CDR3 protein: ASSFPQRGGTSTDTQY

clone size: many
D gene: -
CDR3 length: 12
V gene: TRBV12-3/TRBV12-4
CDR3 protein: ASRTTGRNTEAF

clone size: few
D gene: -
CDR3 length: 12
V gene: TRBV9
CDR3 protein: ASSPGLISNEQY

clone size: -
D gene: -
CDR3 length: 10
V gene: TRBV28
CDR3 protein: ASSMTLSRQY

clone size: few
D gene: -
CDR3 length: 11
V gene: TRBV7-9
CDR3 protein: ASSGTSPYEQY

clone size: many
D gene: TRBD1
CDR3 length: 10
V gene: TRBV28
CDR3 protein: ASTEGARGYT

clone size: few
D gene: -
CDR3 length: 9
V gene: TRBV6-2/TRBV6-3
CDR3 protein: ASTKAGEQY

clone size: -
D gene: TRBD2
CDR3 length: 14
V gene: TRBV5-4
CDR3 protein: ASSLESLAGVYEQY